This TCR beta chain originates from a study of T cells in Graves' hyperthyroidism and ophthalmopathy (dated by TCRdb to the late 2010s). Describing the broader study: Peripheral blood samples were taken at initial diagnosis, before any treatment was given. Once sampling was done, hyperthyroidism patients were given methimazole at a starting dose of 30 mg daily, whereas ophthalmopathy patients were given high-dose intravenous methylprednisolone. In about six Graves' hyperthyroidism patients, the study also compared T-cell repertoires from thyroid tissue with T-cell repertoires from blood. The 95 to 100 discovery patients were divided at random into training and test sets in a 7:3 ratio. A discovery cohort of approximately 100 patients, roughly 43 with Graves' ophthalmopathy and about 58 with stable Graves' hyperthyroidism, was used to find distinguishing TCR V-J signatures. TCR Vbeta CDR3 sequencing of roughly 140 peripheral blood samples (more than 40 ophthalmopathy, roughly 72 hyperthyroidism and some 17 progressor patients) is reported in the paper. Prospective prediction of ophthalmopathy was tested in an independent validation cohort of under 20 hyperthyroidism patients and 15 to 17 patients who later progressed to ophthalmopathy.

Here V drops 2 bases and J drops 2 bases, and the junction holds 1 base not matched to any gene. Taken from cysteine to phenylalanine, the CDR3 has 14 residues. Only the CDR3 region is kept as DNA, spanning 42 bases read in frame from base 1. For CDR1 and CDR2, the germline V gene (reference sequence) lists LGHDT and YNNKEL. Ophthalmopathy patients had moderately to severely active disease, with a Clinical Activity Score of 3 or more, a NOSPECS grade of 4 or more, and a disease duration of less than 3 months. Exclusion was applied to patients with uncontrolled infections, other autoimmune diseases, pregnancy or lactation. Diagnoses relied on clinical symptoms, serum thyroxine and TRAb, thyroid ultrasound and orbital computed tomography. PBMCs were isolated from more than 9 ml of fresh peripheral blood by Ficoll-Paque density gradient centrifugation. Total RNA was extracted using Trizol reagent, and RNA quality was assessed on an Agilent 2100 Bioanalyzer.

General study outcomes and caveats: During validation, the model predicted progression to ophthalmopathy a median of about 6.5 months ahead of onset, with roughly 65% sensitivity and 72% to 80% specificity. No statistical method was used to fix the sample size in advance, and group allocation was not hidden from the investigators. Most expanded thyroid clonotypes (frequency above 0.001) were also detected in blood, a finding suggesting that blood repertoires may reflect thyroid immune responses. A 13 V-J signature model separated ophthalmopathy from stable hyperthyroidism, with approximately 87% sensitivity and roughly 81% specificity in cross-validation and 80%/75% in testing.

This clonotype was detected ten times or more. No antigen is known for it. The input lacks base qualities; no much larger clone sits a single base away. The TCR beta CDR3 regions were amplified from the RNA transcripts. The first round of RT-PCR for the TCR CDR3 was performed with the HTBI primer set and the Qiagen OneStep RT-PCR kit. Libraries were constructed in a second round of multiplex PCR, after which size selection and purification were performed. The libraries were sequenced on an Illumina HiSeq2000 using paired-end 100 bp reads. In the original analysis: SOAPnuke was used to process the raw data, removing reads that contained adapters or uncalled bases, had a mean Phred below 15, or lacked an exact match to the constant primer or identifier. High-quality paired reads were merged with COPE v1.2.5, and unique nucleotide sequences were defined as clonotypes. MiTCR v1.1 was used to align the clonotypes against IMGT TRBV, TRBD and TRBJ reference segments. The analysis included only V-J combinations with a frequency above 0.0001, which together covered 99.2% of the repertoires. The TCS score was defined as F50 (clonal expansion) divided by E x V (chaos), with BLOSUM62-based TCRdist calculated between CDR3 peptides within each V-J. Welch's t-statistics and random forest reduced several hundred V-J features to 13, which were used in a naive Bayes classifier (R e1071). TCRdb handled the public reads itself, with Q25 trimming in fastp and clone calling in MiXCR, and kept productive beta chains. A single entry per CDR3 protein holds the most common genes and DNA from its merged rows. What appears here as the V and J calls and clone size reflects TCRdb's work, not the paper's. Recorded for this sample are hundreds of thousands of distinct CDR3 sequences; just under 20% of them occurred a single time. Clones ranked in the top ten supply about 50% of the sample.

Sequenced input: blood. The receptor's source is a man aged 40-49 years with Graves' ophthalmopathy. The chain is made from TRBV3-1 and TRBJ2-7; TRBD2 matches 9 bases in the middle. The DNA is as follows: TGTGCCAGCAGCCAACAGCGGGGGGCCTACGAGCAGTACTTC. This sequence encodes CASSQQRGAYEQYF.